These 21 T cell receptor beta chains were all obtained from the same sample, sequenced in a study of post-analysis software for immune sequencing data. Notes on the study in general: TRBV5-6, TRBV5-1 and TRBV20-1 were among several TRBV segments more frequent in patients than controls.

Their specific antigens are unknown. Carried by the TCR beta cDNA libraries were unique molecular identifiers. TCRdb ran MiXCR on the PCR reads and lists one entry per CDR3 protein. The sample includes 400,000 to 500,000 distinct CDR3 sequences, approximately 42% seen only once; the top ten take approximately 7.7%. The specimen sequenced was blood. The receptor set was obtained from a girl aged 2 to 9 with multiple sclerosis.

This clonotype was seen a few times. The rearrangement links TRBV7-2 to TRBJ1-2; D is possibly TRBD1 (6 bases). Germline loops: CDR1 SGHTA, CDR2 FQGNSA. This CDR3 comprises 15 residues. Trimming took 5 bases from V and 4 from J, leaving 17 bases between them. The CDR3 DNA is TGTGCCAGCAGCCCCGGAACAGGGTTTAGCTATGGCTACACCTTC. Translating gives CASSPGTGFSYGYTF.

The chain has TRBV28 and TRBJ2-7; D remains unclear. The CDR3 is made up of 13 amino acids. The V and J ends lost 4 bases and 3 bases respectively, with 10 bases between them. Germline V gene sequence: CDR1 MDHEN, CDR2 SYDVKM. This CDR3 is CASSSATLYEQYF. The CDR3 nucleotides read TGTGCCAGCAGTTCGGCCACACTCTACGAGCAGTACTTC. Full variable domain (outside the CDR3, taken from reference TRBV28 and TRBJ2-7): DVKVTQSSRYLVKRTGEKVFLECVQDMDHENMFWYRQDPGLGLRLIYFSYDVKMKEKGDIPEGYSVSREKKERFSLILESASTNQTSMYLCASSSATLYEQYFGPGTRLTVT.

In DNA, the CDR3 is TGTGCCAGCAGACTACCGGGACAGGGAAACTACAATGAGCAGTTCTTC. It translates to CASRLPGQGNYNEQFF. The V and J genes are TRBV28 and TRBJ2-1; 9 bases match TRBD1. With 6 bases clipped from V and 3 bases from J, the junction kept 9 bases outside the gene matches. The CDR3 length is 16 residues. Germline loops: CDR1 MDHEN, CDR2 SYDVKM.

The genes are TRBV12-3 or TRBV12-4 and TRBJ1-5; 8 nucleotides align to TRBD1. After removal of 5 bases from V and 9 bases from J, the junction contained 12 bases not matched to a gene. This CDR3 region has 15 residues. Here the CDR3 DNA reads TGTGCCAGCAGTCTACGGGCGACAGGGGCGGCGCCCCAGCATTTT. It encodes CASSLRATGAAPQHF.

This clonotype has a handful of counts. The chain combines TRBV10-3 with TRBJ1-1, with unresolved D. Between the trimmed V and J ends, which lost 3 bases and 3 bases, there was a span of 14 bases. This CDR3 is built from 15 residues. Germline CDR1 and CDR2: ENHRY and SYGVKD. Here the CDR3 reads CAISDRPEADTEAFF. As DNA, the CDR3 is TGTGCCATCAGTGACCGGCCGGAGGCGGACACTGAAGCTTTCTTT.

This clonotype has only one observation. J is TRBJ2-7 and V is TRBV28, with TRBD1 matching 7 bases. This CDR3 has 15 amino acids. Trimming took 5 bases from V and 0 from J; bases not matched to a gene: 7. CDR1 is MDHEN and CDR2 is SYDVKM in the germline V gene. In nucleotides, the CDR3 is TGTGCCAGCAGTCCCTGGACAGGAATCTCCTACGAGCAGTACTTC. Translated, it gives CASSPWTGISYEQYF.

The chain is built from TRBV19 and TRBJ2-1; the D gene is possibly TRBD2 (5 bases). The CDR3 runs 16 residues. CDR1 is LNHDA and CDR2 is SQIVND in the germline V gene (reference sequence). Trimming stripped 4 bases from V and 0 bases from J, with 13 bases between. CDR3 coding DNA: TGTGCCAGTAGTACTAGAAGGACTTCCTCCTACAATGAGCAGTTCTTC. It translates to CASSTRRTSSYNEQFF.

This sequence joins TRBV7-6 and TRBJ2-7, with D perhaps matching TRBD1 or TRBD2 (6 bases each). V gave up 4 bases and J gave up 7 bases, with 20 bases separating them. This CDR3 is built from 15 residues. Germline values: CDR1 SGHVS, CDR2 FNYEAQ. CDR3 residues: CASSWGAGSHNEQYF. The CDR3 DNA follows: TGTGCCAGCAGCTGGGGGGCGGGATCCCACAATGAGCAGTACTTC.

This clonotype was observed a handful of times. The chain has TRBV20-1 and TRBJ1-5; a weak D match, TRBD1 (5 bases). V dropped 5 bases and J dropped 2 bases, with 19 bases sitting between them. Germline-derived CDR1 and CDR2 are DFQATT and SNEGSKA (reference sequence). The CDR3 runs to 16 residues. In DNA form, the CDR3 reads TGCAGTGCTCGTGGGGGGGGGTATATCGGCAATCAGCCCCAGCATTTT. It translates to CSARGGGYIGNQPQHF.

The chain joins TRBV24-1 to TRBJ2-2, with no clear D. CDR3 size: 13 residues. V was cut by 2 bases and J by 6 bases, with 6 bases left in between. Germline loops: CDR1 KGHDR, CDR2 SFDVKD. Written as DNA, the CDR3 is TGTGCCACCAGTGATTCAATCCCCGGGGAGCTGTTTTTT. Translating it yields CATSDSIPGELFF.

J is TRBJ2-1 and V is TRBV5-1, with D unclear. This CDR3 spans 16 amino acids. The V and J ends lost 1 base and 7 bases respectively, with 18 bases between them. From germline, CDR1 is SGHRS and CDR2 YFSETQ. The CDR3 coding sequence is TGCGCCAGCAGCTTGAATAGACCCGTCAGAATGAATGAGCAGTTCTTC. Its protein is CASSLNRPVRMNEQFF.

The chain joins TRBV6-5 to TRBJ2-3; D unclear. This CDR3 spans 13 amino acids. V shed 7 bases and J shed 1 base, with 9 bases lying between them. Germline values: CDR1 MNHEY, CDR2 SVGAGI. This chain's CDR3 is CASKSGGTDTQYF. CDR3 in DNA: TGTGCCAGCAAATCGGGCGGCACAGATACGCAGTATTTT.

This chain uses TRBV2 with TRBJ1-6, with unresolved D. The CDR3 runs 13 residues. Germline V CDR1 and CDR2: SNHLY, FYNNEI. The germline V and J ends were trimmed by 4 bases and 7 bases, with 8 bases remaining between them. CDR3 sequence reads: CASSGQENSPLHF. The CDR3 DNA reads as TGTGCCAGCAGTGGGCAGGAGAATTCACCCCTCCACTTT.

V usage is TRBV6-1 and J usage is TRBJ1-6, with 8 bases that match TRBD1. The CDR3 is made up of 17 amino acids. The V segment lost 6 bases and the J segment 2 bases; nucleotides outside the gene matches: 9. Germline CDR1 reads MNHNS; CDR2 reads SASEGT. In nucleotides, the CDR3 is TGTGCCAGCAGATCGGACAGGGAGGATACCTATAATTCACCCCTCCACTTT. Amino acid sequence: CASRSDREDTYNSPLHF.

This clonotype was observed a few times. V usage is TRBV7-9 and J usage is TRBJ2-7; 10 bases are shared with TRBD1. Germline V CDR1 and CDR2: SEHNR, FQNEAQ (reference sequence). V was pared by 3 bases and J by 5 bases, with 10 bases of the junction left unmatched. CDR3 length equals 16 residues. The CDR3 spells CASSFSPGQGTNEQYF. In DNA, the CDR3 is TGTGCCAGCAGCTTTAGTCCGGGACAGGGGACGAACGAGCAGTACTTC.

This clonotype has a single count. A much more abundant neighbour one base away suggests this may be a read error. CDR3 bases: TGTGCCAGCGAATGGTTGGGGGGCTCTCGGCCCCAGCATTTT. Translating it yields CASEWLGGSRPQHF. The rearrangement links TRBV6-1 to TRBJ1-5; D may be TRBD1 (6 bases). Trimming stripped 8 bases from V and 9 bases from J, with 20 bases between. There are 14 residues in the CDR3. Germline loops: CDR1 MNHNS, CDR2 SASEGT.

V gene TRBV29-1 combines with J gene TRBJ2-1; 8 nucleotides agree with TRBD2. CDR1 is SQVTM, CDR2 ANQGSEA, per germline. This CDR3 comprises 11 residues. V trimming: 6 bases; J trimming: 15 bases; junction bases outside the gene matches: 10. CDR3 coding DNA: TGCAGCGTGGATCATAGCGGGGTAGGGTTCTTC. Translation gives CSVDHSGVGFF.

V and J are TRBV7-3 and TRBJ2-1; no clear D gene. The CDR3 runs to 15 residues. Germline CDR1 reads SGHTA; CDR2 reads FQGTGA. Trimming took 2 bases from V and 2 from J, leaving 10 bases between them. CDR3 amino acids: CASSLVSIPYNEQFF. In nucleotides, the CDR3 is TGTGCCAGCAGCTTAGTCAGTATTCCCTACAATGAGCAGTTCTTC.

The CDR3 is CASSPPQTGKRTDTQYF. CDR3 nucleotide sequence: TGTGCCAGCTCACCACCTCAGACAGGGAAAAGGACAGATACGCAGTATTTT. The chain joins TRBV18 to TRBJ2-3, with 7 bases lining up with TRBD1. Trimming cost V 0 bases and J 3 bases; bases outside gene matches: 9. From germline, CDR1 is KGHSH and CDR2 LQKENI. The CDR3 totals 17 residues.

The CDR3 spells CASSMVPRVGYNEQFF. DNA for the CDR3: TGTGCCAGTAGTATGGTTCCCCGTGTGGGTTACAATGAGCAGTTCTTC. This rearrangement joins TRBV19 to TRBJ2-1; D is unresolved. Germline assignment: CDR1 LNHDA and CDR2 SQIVND (reference sequence). The germline V and J ends were trimmed by 3 bases and 4 bases, with 16 bases remaining between them. The CDR3 is 16 residues long.

The gene calls are TRBV6-5 and TRBJ2-4; D possibly matches TRBD1 or TRBD2 (5 bases each). The germline CDR1 and CDR2 sequences are MNHEY and SVGAGI. V was clipped by 7 bases and J by 4 bases, with 17 bases between them. The CDR3 runs 15 residues. This CDR3 reads CASKYSGTGKNIQYF. CDR3 DNA: TGTGCCAGCAAATACTCTGGGACGGGGAAAAACATTCAGTACTTC.